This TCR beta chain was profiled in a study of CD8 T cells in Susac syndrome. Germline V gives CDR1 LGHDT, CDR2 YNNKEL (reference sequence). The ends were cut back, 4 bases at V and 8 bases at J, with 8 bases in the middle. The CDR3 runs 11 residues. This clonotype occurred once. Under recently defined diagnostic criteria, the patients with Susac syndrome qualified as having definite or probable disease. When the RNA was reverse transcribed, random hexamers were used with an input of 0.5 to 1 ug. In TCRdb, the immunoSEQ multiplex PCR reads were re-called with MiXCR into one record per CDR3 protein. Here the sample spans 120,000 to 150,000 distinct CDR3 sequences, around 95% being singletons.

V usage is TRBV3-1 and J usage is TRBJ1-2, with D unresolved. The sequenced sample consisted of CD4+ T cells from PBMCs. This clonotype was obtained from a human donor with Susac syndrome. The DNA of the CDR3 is TGTGCCAGCAGCCTGTCGGGCGGCTACACCTTC. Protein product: CASSLSGGYTF.